The subject of this entry is one T cell receptor (beta chain). Its antigen is not known. Authors of the study amplified TCR beta CDR3 regions from RNA transcripts. The TCR CDR3 was amplified in a first-round RT-PCR using the HTBI primer set. Each CDR3 protein gets one entry after TCRdb re-called the multiplex PCR reads with MiXCR. The sample shows 640,000 or so distinct CDR3 sequences, about 15% of them seen only once. The entry originates in a study of T cells in Graves' hyperthyroidism and ophthalmopathy. On the study more broadly: It was at initial diagnosis, before any treatment, that peripheral blood was collected.

Trimming at V came to 3 bases and at J to 0 bases, leaving 5 bases not matched to a gene. Germline values: CDR1 DFQATT, CDR2 SNEGSKA (reference sequence). CDR3 length: 16 amino acids. Findings and limits, study-wide: A model built on 13 V-J features separated ophthalmopathy from stable hyperthyroidism.

J is TRBJ1-5 and V is TRBV20-1; 10 bases line up with TRBD1. This TCR was recovered from a woman in her 40s with Graves' ophthalmopathy. The sequencing sample was made of blood. CDR3 sequence: CSASGTGDYSNQPQHF. The CDR3 DNA reads as TGCAGTGCTAGCGGGACAGGGGATTATAGCAATCAGCCCCAGCATTTT.